Listed below are T cell receptor beta chains from one sample, sequenced in a study of CD8 T cells in Susac syndrome. From the immunoSEQ multiplex PCR reads, TCRdb called clonotypes with MiXCR, one entry per CDR3 protein. Altogether approximately 160,000 distinct CDR3 sequences are present, 95% to 96% being singletons, with the ten largest covering less than 0.15%. Specimen: CD4+ T cells from PBMCs. The receptors originated from a human donor with Susac syndrome. CDR3s include the opening cysteine and the closing phenylalanine or tryptophan. Each record gives: clone size, J gene, D gene, V gene, CDR3 DNA, CDR3 protein. The D gene is left open where the match is weak. Not every row has a clone size; where given, it reads once, few, many or a size class.

NA,TRBJ2-4,TRBD2,TRBV4-1,TGCGCCAGCAGCCCACAAGCCGGGACTAGGGCCAAAAACATTCAGTACTTC,CASSPQAGTRAKNIQYF
NA,TRBJ1-1,TRBD1,TRBV6-2/TRBV6-3,TGTGCCAGCAGTTGGACAGGCCGTGGAGCTTTCTTT,CASSWTGRGAFF
NA,TRBJ2-5,NA,TRBV19,TGTGCCAGTAGTATATCCAGGGAGGAGACCCAGTACTTC,CASSISREETQYF
once,TRBJ1-5,TRBD1,TRBV30,TGTGCCTGGAGTCACAGGGGGCTCAAGAGCAATCAGCCCCAGCATTTT,CAWSHRGLKSNQPQHF
NA,TRBJ2-1,NA,TRBV14,TGTGCCAGCAGCCAAGTGAGCGGCCGAGAAGTGGGCGGGGAGCAGTTCTTC,CASSQVSGREVGGEQFF
NA,TRBJ2-7,NA,TRBV3-1,TGTGCCAGCAGCCAAGATCCAGGAACTTCCTACGAGCAGTACTTC,CASSQDPGTSYEQYF
NA,TRBJ2-1,TRBD2,TRBV9,TGTGCCAGCAGCGTAGATCCCCACGTTTGGGTAGCGGGGGGGAAGGAGCAGTTCTTC,CASSVDPHVWVAGGKEQFF
NA,TRBJ2-7,NA,TRBV20-1,TGCAGTGCTAGACCCGGTCCCTACGAGCAGTACTTC,CSARPGPYEQYF
NA,TRBJ1-4,NA,TRBV29-1,TGCAGCGTTGCAACTAATGAAAAACTGTTTTTT,CSVATNEKLFF
once,TRBJ2-5,TRBD2,TRBV2,TGTGCCAGCAGGGGCGATCGGGCTAGCGGAACAAGAGAGGCCCAGTACTTC,CASRGDRASGTREAQYF
NA,TRBJ1-5,TRBD1,TRBV20-1,TGCAGTGCTAGAGGGACAGGGGGTAATCAGCCCCAGCATTTT,CSARGTGGNQPQHF
NA,TRBJ2-5,NA,TRBV29-1,TGCAGCGTTGAAGGCAGGGGAGGAGGCCAGTACTTC,CSVEGRGGGQYF
NA,TRBJ1-5,NA,TRBV6-2/TRBV6-3,TGTGCCAGCAGAGGCCTCCCCGGTCAGCCCCAGCATTTT,CASRGLPGQPQHF
NA,TRBJ2-5,TRBD2,TRBV7-9,TGTGCCAGCAGCTTGGGGACTAGCGGGGAACCGACGTACTTC,CASSLGTSGEPTYF
NA,TRBJ1-1,TRBD1,TRBV12-5,TGTGCTAGTGGTGTGACAGGGGTCCCTGAAGCTTTCTTT,CASGVTGVPEAFF
once,TRBJ2-3,NA,TRBV28,TGTGCCAGCAGTTTATTTCGGGGGACGCAGTATTTT,CASSLFRGTQYF
NA,TRBJ2-3,TRBD2,TRBV7-3,TGTGCCAGCAGCTCCCGGACTAGCGGGGGGGCAGATACGCAGTATTTT,CASSSRTSGGADTQYF
NA,TRBJ2-5,NA,TRBV24-1,TGTGCCACCAGTGATTCCCTTGCGGAGACCCAGTACTTC,CATSDSLAETQYF
NA,TRBJ2-7,NA,TRBV20-1,TGCAGTGCTAGGGACTGGGGGTCCCTCTCCTACGAGCAGTACTTC,CSARDWGSLSYEQYF
NA,TRBJ2-1,TRBD2,TRBV28,TGTGCCAGCAGTTCGCCGGGGACTAGCCTTTGGCGCTTC,CASSSPGTSLWRF
NA,TRBJ2-1,TRBD1,TRBV6-2/TRBV6-3,TGTGCCAGCAGTACCGGACAGGGGTTCAATGAGCAGTTCTTC,CASSTGQGFNEQFF
NA,TRBJ2-5,NA,TRBV20-1,TGCAGTGCTTCCCCAGAGGAGACCCAGTACTTC,CSASPEETQYF
NA,TRBJ1-2,TRBD1,TRBV3-1,TGTGCCAGCCGCAGGGGGGAAGCTAACTATGGCTACACCTTC,CASRRGEANYGYTF
NA,TRBJ1-3,NA,TRBV28,TGTGCCAGCAGTTCACAGCCCTCTGGAAACACCATATATTTT,CASSSQPSGNTIYF
NA,TRBJ1-2,NA,TRBV9,TGTGCCAGCAGCGTAGATCCCAAGGGAGGCTACACCTTC,CASSVDPKGGYTF
NA,TRBJ1-5,NA,TRBV6-6,TGTGCCAGCAGCTTCGGGCCCCAGCATTTT,CASSFGPQHF
NA,TRBJ1-1,NA,TRBV7-8,TGTGCCAGCAGCTTAGCTGGGGCTGAAGCTTTCTTT,CASSLAGAEAFF
NA,TRBJ1-5,NA,TRBV2,TGTGCCAGCGGGCAGGGGAACAATCAGCCCCAGCATTTT,CASGQGNNQPQHF
NA,TRBJ2-1,TRBD1,TRBV28,TGTGCCAGCAGGTTAGGACAGGGCTACAATGAGCAGTTCTTC,CASRLGQGYNEQFF
NA,TRBJ2-7,TRBD2,TRBV9,TGTGCCAGCAGCGTAGTGGCTAGCGGGAGTGAGCAGTACTTC,CASSVVASGSEQYF
NA,TRBJ2-5,TRBD2,TRBV5-1,TGCGCCAGCAGCCCAACTAGCGGGGAACAAGAGACCCAGTACTTC,CASSPTSGEQETQYF
NA,TRBJ2-6,NA,TRBV3-1,TGTGCCAGCAGCCCGATTATTGCGGGGGCCAACGTCCTGACTTTC,CASSPIIAGANVLTF
NA,TRBJ2-3,TRBD2,TRBV12-3/TRBV12-4,TGTGCCAGCACCTTAGCGGGAGCGTCTACAGATACGCAGTATTTT,CASTLAGASTDTQYF